Each of the 26 T cell receptor beta chains below was sequenced from the same sample in a study of response to subunit inactivated influenza vaccine. Each CDR3 protein is one row after TCRdb ran MiXCR on the RT-PCR reads. The top ten hold 6% to 9.5% of the sample, which has about 700,000 distinct CDR3 sequences, 12% to 15% seen once. This material consisted of PBMCs from blood, taken 14 to 15 days before vaccination. All receptors derive from a man between 45 and 60 years old who received an inactivated influenza vaccine.

The J gene is TRBJ2-5, the V gene TRBV6-1, with TRBD1 matching 10 bases. The germline V gene encodes CDR1 MNHNS and CDR2 SASEGT. The V segment lost 6 bases and the J segment 1 base; nucleotides outside the gene matches: 5. The CDR3 length is 15 residues. The chain's CDR3 is CASSADRGLQETQYF. In DNA form, the CDR3 reads TGTGCCAGCAGCGCTGACAGGGGGCTCCAAGAGACCCAGTACTTC.

This clonotype was seen only a few times. V gene TRBV7-9 combines with J gene TRBJ1-2; TRBD1 is a possible D gene (6 bases). Germline-derived CDR1 and CDR2 are SEHNR and FQNEAQ (reference sequence). The CDR3 sequence is 15 residues long. V gave up 2 bases and J gave up 4 bases, with 14 bases separating them. Here the CDR3 reads CASSLSGARGYGYTF. CDR3 sequence (DNA): TGTGCCAGCAGCTTATCGGGGGCCCGGGGCTATGGCTACACCTTC.

CDR3 protein: CASSPPSRGPYQPQHF. In nucleotides, the CDR3 is TGTGCCAGCTCACCACCGAGCAGGGGGCCTTATCAGCCCCAGCATTTT. This chain connects TRBV18 to TRBJ1-5, with 8 nucleotides matching TRBD1. J was trimmed by 5 bases and V by 0 bases; bases with no gene match: 6. The CDR3 is 16 amino acids. Looked up from germline, CDR1 is KGHSH and CDR2 is LQKENI.

The gene calls are TRBV15 and TRBJ1-1; D is uncertain. Per germline, CDR1 LNHNV and CDR2 YYDKDF (reference sequence). CDR3 length: 15 amino acids. Trimming took off 0 bases at V and 5 bases at J, with 13 bases between the two ends. For the CDR3, the DNA is TGTGCCACCAGCAGAGATAAAACCTTTGGAACTGAAGCTTTCTTT. Encoded protein: CATSRDKTFGTEAFF.

This clonotype was observed many times. The genes are TRBV10-3 and TRBJ2-5, with 11 bases aligning to TRBD1. The CDR3 spans 14 residues. The germline gives CDR1 ENHRY, CDR2 SYGVKD. Unmatched junction bases numbered 1, after V lost 4 bases and J lost 3 bases. The chain's CDR3 is CAISGDRGEETQYF. In nucleotides, the CDR3 is TGTGCCATCAGTGGGGACAGGGGGGAAGAGACCCAGTACTTC.

A word on this clonotype: One end of the junction does not line up with germline, which may come from a read error. The rearrangement links TRBV12-3 or TRBV12-4 to TRBJ1-5; D gene ambiguous. The CDR3 loop spans 15 amino acids. The CDR3 sequence: CASGLGYGDNQPQHF. CDR3 bases: TGTGCCAGCGGTTTAGGTTACGGGGACAATCAGCCCCAGCATTTT.

This clonotype has only a few counts. V and J are TRBV5-5 and TRBJ2-7; D is uncertain. Germline V CDR1 and CDR2: SGHKS, YYEKEE (reference sequence). Trimming shortened V by 0 bases and J by 2 bases, and 9 bases separated the two germline ends. The CDR3 is 14 residues long. The CDR3 nucleotides are TGTGCCAGCAGCTTGGAAGGGTTTCCCTACGAGCAGTACTTC. This gives the protein CASSLEGFPYEQYF.

DNA of the CDR3: TGTGCCACCAGCAGAGGAGGGCTAGTAGGGTACGAGCAGTACTTC. Amino acid sequence: CATSRGGLVGYEQYF. The chain is built from TRBV15 and TRBJ2-7; maybe TRBD2 (5 bases). Germline V CDR1 and CDR2: LNHNV, YYDKDF (reference sequence). CDR3 length equals 15 residues. The ends were cut back, 1 base at V and 4 bases at J, with 14 bases in the middle.

This clonotype has a handful of counts. This sequence joins TRBV2 and TRBJ1-6; TRBD1 might be the D (5 bases). The CDR3 runs to 15 residues. Germline lookup yields CDR1 SNHLY and CDR2 FYNNEI. V was clipped by 10 bases and J by 5 bases, with 18 bases between them. This CDR3 reads CATRAGGENNSPLHF. As DNA, the CDR3 is TGTGCCACCCGAGCGGGAGGGGAAAATAATTCACCCCTCCACTTT. Complete variable domain (other parts from reference TRBV2 and TRBJ1-6): EPEVTQTPSHQVTQMGQEVILRCVPISNHLYFYWYRQILGQKVEFLVSFYNNEISEKSEIFDDQFSVERPDGSNFTLKIRSTKLEDSAMYFCATRAGGENNSPLHFGNGTRLTVT.

The V gene is TRBV27, the J gene TRBJ1-2; D remains ambiguous. Germline CDR1 reads MNHEY; CDR2 reads SMNVEV (reference sequence). With 5 bases removed from V and 4 bases from J, the gap between germline ends came to 17 bases. The CDR3 is made up of 15 amino acids. CDR3 residues: CASSLYGDGGYGYTF. In nucleotides, the CDR3 is TGTGCCAGCAGTCTATACGGGGATGGAGGCTATGGCTACACCTTC.

V and J are TRBV6-2 or TRBV6-3 and TRBJ1-5; 7 bases are shared with TRBD1. Germline V gives CDR1 MNHEY, CDR2 SVGEGT. The CDR3 extends over 15 amino acids. V lost 2 bases and J lost 6; bases outside the gene matches: 7. Here the CDR3 reads CASSYGTEVSQPQHF. For the CDR3, the DNA is TGTGCCAGCAGTTACGGGACAGAAGTTAGTCAGCCCCAGCATTTT.

This rearrangement joins TRBV4-3 to TRBJ2-2; D gene ambiguous. The CDR3 covers 16 residues. V lost 4 bases to trimming and J lost 4 bases, with 16 bases between them. Germline CDR1 LGHNA, CDR2 YSLEER. The DNA for the CDR3 is TGCGCCAGCAGCCCCCGCCCCGCGAGCGTCACCGGGGAGCTGTTTTTT. This gives the protein CASSPRPASVTGELFF.

This clonotype was picked up a small number of times. This sequence joins TRBV5-1 and TRBJ2-7; D might be TRBD2 (6 bases). The germline gives CDR1 SGHRS, CDR2 YFSETQ. V lost 0 bases and J lost 3, with 10 bases in between. The CDR3 sequence is 14 residues long. The CDR3: CASSLAGSGYEQYF. Written as DNA, the CDR3 is TGCGCCAGCAGCTTGGCGGGTAGCGGCTACGAGCAGTACTTC.

V is TRBV29-1 and J is TRBJ1-2; no definite D call. The CDR3 totals 12 residues. The germline V and J ends were trimmed by 6 bases and 4 bases, with 12 bases remaining between them. CDR1 and CDR2 (germline): SQVTM, ANQGSEA. The CDR3 sequence: CSVYTLFYGYTF. CDR3 DNA: TGCAGCGTATACACCCTGTTCTATGGCTACACCTTC.

This clonotype was observed a few times. The V gene is TRBV6-1, the J gene TRBJ2-4; 10 nucleotides match TRBD1. The germline V gene has CDR1 MNHNS and CDR2 SASEGT. After removal of 4 bases from V and 8 bases from J, the junction contained 5 bases not matched to a gene. There are 14 residues in the CDR3. The CDR3 here is CASSAGQGGYIQYF. CDR3 nucleotide sequence: TGTGCCAGCAGTGCCGGACAGGGGGGATACATTCAGTACTTC.

The genes are TRBV11-2 and TRBJ2-4; D is undetermined. V lost 7 bases, J lost 3 bases, and 19 bases lay in between. Germline V gene data show CDR1 as SGHAT and CDR2 as FQNNGV. The CDR3 consists of 16 residues. DNA for the CDR3: TGTGCCAGCAACGACCCCGGTACGTGGGTCAAAAACATTCAGTACTTC. Its protein is CASNDPGTWVKNIQYF.

This clonotype was observed a few times. The chain uses TRBV28 and TRBJ2-3; a possible D gene is TRBD2 (7 bases). Trimming cost V 8 bases and J 3 bases, with 18 bases left between them. The CDR3 consists of 15 residues. Germline assignment: CDR1 MDHEN and CDR2 SYDVKM. The CDR3 spells CASFAGRGLTDTQYF. In nucleotides, the CDR3 is TGTGCCAGCTTTGCCGGGCGGGGGCTGACAGATACGCAGTATTTT.

The rearrangement joins TRBV28 to TRBJ2-1; TRBD2 matches at 7 bases. The germline V gene encodes CDR1 MDHEN and CDR2 SYDVKM. Trimming removed 5 bases from V and 4 bases from J; junction bases left unmatched: 8. This CDR3 is 15 amino acids long. CDR3 sequence reads: CASSPSGSGYNEQFF. In DNA form, the CDR3 reads TGTGCCAGCAGTCCTAGCGGAAGTGGGTACAATGAGCAGTTCTTC.

This clonotype turned up a few times. The chain couples TRBV19 to TRBJ2-5; 7 nucleotides match TRBD2. Unmatched junction bases numbered 8, after V lost 8 bases and J lost 5 bases. CDR1 is LNHDA and CDR2 is SQIVND in the germline V gene (reference sequence). The CDR3 consists of 13 residues. CDR3 protein: CASGEQGGETQYF. The DNA of the CDR3 is TGTGCCAGTGGAGAGCAGGGAGGGGAGACCCAGTACTTC.

The rearrangement links TRBV6-1 to TRBJ2-5; 7 nucleotides align to TRBD1. The trim removed 5 bases at V and 5 bases at J, leaving 5 bases unmatched. Per germline, CDR1 MNHNS and CDR2 SASEGT. CDR3 length: 13 amino acids. CDR3 nucleotides: TGTGCCAGCAGTAAGACAGGGTGGGAGACCCAGTACTTC. The encoded protein is CASSKTGWETQYF.

This clonotype was counted a few times. The V call is TRBV11-2, the J call TRBJ1-2; 7 positions match TRBD1. Germline V gene lookup returns CDR1 SGHAT and CDR2 FQNNGV. The V segment lost 3 bases and the J segment 8 bases; nucleotides outside the gene matches: 6. The CDR3 totals 13 residues. The CDR3 DNA sequence: TGTGCCAGCAGCTTCGACAGGGTAGGCGGCTACACCTTC. Its translation is CASSFDRVGGYTF.

This clonotype was observed a handful of times. The chain links TRBV28 to TRBJ1-2; D is ambiguous. From germline, CDR1 is MDHEN and CDR2 SYDVKM. This CDR3 comprises 13 residues. With 6 bases removed from V and 0 bases from J, the gap between germline ends came to 8 bases. The CDR3 protein is CASRLTANYGYTF. DNA of the CDR3: TGTGCCAGCAGATTGACGGCTAACTATGGCTACACCTTC.

The table lists this clonotype with a few counts. CDR3 loop: CASSSGEDTEAFF. The CDR3 region has the DNA TGTGCCAGCAGCTCAGGGGAGGACACTGAAGCTTTCTTT. This rearrangement joins TRBV28 to TRBJ1-1; D perhaps matches TRBD1 (6 bases). V shed 6 bases and J shed 3 bases, with 11 bases lying between them. The CDR3 length is 13 residues. Germline lookup yields CDR1 MDHEN and CDR2 SYDVKM.

In this sample, this clonotype turned up a few times. This chain uses TRBV7-9 with TRBJ2-5; 9 nucleotides match TRBD2. Germline V gene lookup returns CDR1 SEHNR and CDR2 FQNEAQ (reference sequence). There are 15 residues in the CDR3. The junction had 8 bases not matched to a gene; V was cut back by 5 bases and J by 4 bases. This CDR3 reads CASSLPDSGRETQYF. CDR3 in DNA: TGTGCCAGCAGCCTACCCGATAGCGGGAGAGAGACCCAGTACTTC.

This clonotype has at least ten counts. The DNA is left out, because the CDR3 cannot be placed on it with certainty; the CDR3 is given as TCRdb lists it. The V gene is TRBV6-2 or TRBV6-3, the J gene TRBJ2-7; the listed D gene, TRBD2, was not tested against the DNA. Both ends counted, the CDR3 spans 14 residues. CDR1 is MNHEY, CDR2 SVGEGT, per germline. This CDR3 is CASSSSGGFYEQYF.

This clonotype has just a few counts. This rearrangement joins TRBV4-2 to TRBJ1-4; TRBD1 is a possible D gene (6 bases). This CDR3 region has 15 residues. Germline V gene lookup returns CDR1 LGHNA and CDR2 YNFKEQ. V lost 4 bases and J 5 bases, leaving 14 bases between the germline ends. The CDR3 sequence is CASSLRTDSNEKLFF. The CDR3 coding sequence is TGTGCCAGCAGCCTAAGGACAGATTCAAATGAAAAACTGTTTTTT.